This is a list of T cell receptor beta chains from one sample in a study of shared clonotypes between healthy human individuals. The protocol was immunoSEQ multiplex PCR, while the TCRdb copy is restricted to in-frame clones and leaves out a portion. The table includes roughly 720,000 clones, roughly 87% detected once. The material sequenced was memory CD8+ T cells from PBMCs. Every receptor here comes from a man younger than 35 in good health. Some clones in this sample may be carry-over from other donors' samples. The CDR3 runs from the conserved cysteine through the conserved F or W. A D gene is named only where the DNA matches it firmly. Clone size is shown for a subset of rows, as once, few, many or a class of expanded clone.

size	D	V	J	DNA	CDR3
-	-	TRBV7-8	TRBJ1-2	TGTGCCAGCAGCCGCCGGGAGGCAGCTAACTATGGCTACACCTTC	CASSRREAANYGYTF
-	-	TRBV27	TRBJ2-7	TGTGCCAGTCGACTAGTCTGGTCGGGATACGAGCAGTACTTC	CASRLVWSGYEQYF
-	-	TRBV27	TRBJ1-1	TGTGCCAGCAGCTTCGTGACGAACACTGAAGCTTTCTTT	CASSFVTNTEAFF
once	TRBD1	TRBV5-1	TRBJ2-7	TGCGCCAGCAGCATGGACAGGGAAGTTACCTACGAGCAGTACTTC	CASSMDREVTYEQYF
few	-	TRBV19	TRBJ1-2	TGTGCCAGTAGCATTACGCGACAGCCGGGAAGCTACACCTTC	CASSITRQPGSYTF
-	TRBD1	TRBV28	TRBJ1-4	TGTGCCAGCAGGTACACAGGGGCGGGCGAAAAACTGTTTTTT	CASRYTGAGEKLFF
-	-	TRBV28	TRBJ1-5	TGTGCCAGCAGTTTTTCGCAGACCAATCAGCCCCAGCATTTT	CASSFSQTNQPQHF
-	TRBD2	TRBV19	TRBJ2-1	TGTGCCAGTACCTGGGGTAGCGGGAGAATCTACGACAATGAGCAGTTCTTC	CASTWGSGRIYDNEQFF
-	-	TRBV28	TRBJ1-1	TGTGCCAGCAGTTTGCCATGGAACACTGAAGCTTTCTTT	CASSLPWNTEAFF
-	-	TRBV4-1	TRBJ1-1	TGCGCCAGCAGCCAAGACCCTTGGGGCCCTACAGCTTTCTTT	CASSQDPWGPTAFF
-	TRBD1	TRBV19	TRBJ2-2	TGTGCCAGTATCCCGGGACAGGGCGTCGGGGAGCTGTTTTTT	CASIPGQGVGELFF
-	TRBD1	TRBV27	TRBJ2-1	TGTGCCAGCAGTTTAGGGACAGGGTCCCATGAGCAGTTCTTC	CASSLGTGSHEQFF
-	-	TRBV6-6	TRBJ2-1	TGTGCCAGCAGTTACTTAAGGACGGATGAGCAGTTCTTC	CASSYLRTDEQFF
-	-	TRBV19	TRBJ1-5	TGTGCCAGTAGCCTACCCCGGGACACACTAAATCAGCCCCAGCATTTT	CASSLPRDTLNQPQHF
-	TRBD1	TRBV13	TRBJ1-1	TGTGCCAGCAGCTTAACCAGGGGGAGCTCTGAAGCTTTCTTT	CASSLTRGSSEAFF
-	-	TRBV7-8	TRBJ2-7	TGTGCCAGCAGCTTAGCTGACACGTGGGAGCAGTACTTC	CASSLADTWEQYF
-	TRBD1	TRBV7-6	TRBJ1-1	TGTGCCAGCAGCCTTAGTTTGGGTCTGGGGGACAGGGGGCCCAACACTGAAGCTTTCTTT	CASSLSLGLGDRGPNTEAFF
-	-	TRBV27	TRBJ2-2	TGTGCCAGCAGTCCGCCTGACAGGAGGTTGACCGGGGAGCTGTTTTTT	CASSPPDRRLTGELFF
-	-	TRBV27	TRBJ2-7	TGTGCCAGCAGTTTAATTGGGGGCGAGCAGTACTTC	CASSLIGGEQYF
-	-	TRBV6-5	TRBJ1-2	TGTGCCAGCAGTCCTCCAGGGGCTCTCCCTTATGGCTACACCTTC	CASSPPGALPYGYTF
-	-	TRBV7-9	TRBJ2-3	TGTGCCAGCAGCCCCTCGGGGTGGCTGACAGATACGCAGTATTTT	CASSPSGWLTDTQYF
few	TRBD1	TRBV10-3	TRBJ1-4	TGTGCTTCGGGACAGACTAATGAAAAACTGTTTTTT	CASGQTNEKLFF
-	-	TRBV27	TRBJ1-5	TGTGCCAGCGCAGGGACGATCAATCAGCCCCAGCATTTT	CASAGTINQPQHF
-	TRBD1	TRBV7-3	TRBJ2-7	TGTGCCAGCGGTCTAATGGGACAGTACGAGCAGTACTTC	CASGLMGQYEQYF
-	TRBD2	TRBV14	TRBJ2-2	TGTGCCAGCAGCCAAGAACGACTAGCGGATGCGAACACCGGGGAGCTGTTTTTT	CASSQERLADANTGELFF
-	-	TRBV5-5	TRBJ2-2	TGTGCCAGCAGCCGAGCCGGGGAGCTGTTTTTT	CASSRAGELFF
-	-	TRBV19	TRBJ1-1	TGTGCCAGTAGTCTGAAGAACACTGAAGCTTTCTTT	CASSLKNTEAFF
once	TRBD2	TRBV6-5	TRBJ2-5	TGTGCCAGCAGTCGGTCTCCCGGGGGGCAAGAGACCCAGTACTTC	CASSRSPGGQETQYF
-	TRBD1	TRBV15	TRBJ2-7	TGTGCCACCAACAAGGGGGACAGGGTACACGAGCAGTACTTC	CATNKGDRVHEQYF
once	-	TRBV28	TRBJ1-1	TGTGCCAGCAGCTTCTCGGTGGTATCAGCTTTCTTT	CASSFSVVSAFF
once	-	TRBV6-5	TRBJ1-2	TGTGCCAGCAGTTGGGACGCGGGCTATGGCTACACCTTC	CASSWDAGYGYTF
once	-	TRBV6-5	TRBJ2-1	TGTGCCAGCAGTTACTCTGGGGCAGGGAATGAGCAGTTCTTC	CASSYSGAGNEQFF
-	TRBD1	TRBV5-1	TRBJ2-7	TGCGCCAGCAGCTTGTCAGGGGGCGGGTACGAGCAGTACTTC	CASSLSGGGYEQYF
-	-	TRBV27	TRBJ2-1	TGTGCCAGCAGTCCTTATCAGGGGACACATGACAATGAGCAGTTCTTC	CASSPYQGTHDNEQFF
-	TRBD1	TRBV5-1	TRBJ2-1	TGCGCCAGCAGCTGGCAAGGGCAGGGGGAGTTCTTC	CASSWQGQGEFF
-	TRBD1	TRBV9	TRBJ1-2	TGTGCCAGCAGCGTAGGGACAGGAACTAACTATGGCTACACCTTC	CASSVGTGTNYGYTF
many	-	TRBV5-1	TRBJ2-7	TGCGCCAGCAGCTTGGCCAAGGACATTCGCTCCTACGAGCAGTACTTC	CASSLAKDIRSYEQYF
-	TRBD2	TRBV19	TRBJ2-1	TGTGCCAGTAGTATTGGGACTAGCGGGAGCTTTGAGCAGTTCTTC	CASSIGTSGSFEQFF
-	-	TRBV7-9	TRBJ1-2	TGTGCCAGCAGCTTCTCGAGGGCGGATGGCTACACCTTC	CASSFSRADGYTF
-	TRBD1	TRBV10-3	TRBJ2-7	TGTGCCATCAGTGACCCAGGGACAGCAATCTACGAGCAGTACTTC	CAISDPGTAIYEQYF
-	-	TRBV20-1	TRBJ1-2	TGCAGTGCAGACAGCTATGGCTACACCTTC	CSADSYGYTF
-	-	TRBV29-1	TRBJ1-1	TGCAGCGTTGAAGATTACGCTTTGGGGACTGAAGCTTTCTTT	CSVEDYALGTEAFF
-	-	TRBV27	TRBJ2-7	TGTGCCAGCAGCGGGGCGCACGGGGAGTACGAGCAGTACTTC	CASSGAHGEYEQYF
many	-	TRBV28	TRBJ2-7	TGTGCCAGCAGTTCCGCCGGTTTCGGGGGCTCGTACGAGCAGTACTTC	CASSSAGFGGSYEQYF
-	TRBD2	TRBV4-1	TRBJ2-2	TGCGCCAGCAGCCTAGTAGAGCAAGCACTAGCGGGAGTTGATACCGGGGAGCTGTTTTTT	CASSLVEQALAGVDTGELFF
few	-	TRBV7-9	TRBJ2-2	TGTGCCAGCAGCTTTAGGGCCACCGGGGAGCTGTTTTTT	CASSFRATGELFF
-	-	TRBV19	TRBJ2-1	TGTGCCAGTAGTAGCCGGGACATCTACAATGAGCAGTTCTTC	CASSSRDIYNEQFF